These T cell receptor beta chains were read from a single sample in a study of blood T cell repertoires in COVID-19. Some clones are missing from TCRdb's copy, which holds only in-frame ones; the method was immunoSEQ multiplex PCR. The data contain about 230,000 clones, around 84% of them singletons. The sequenced material came from peripheral blood. Every receptor here comes from a man aged 45-60 years with COVID-19, enrolled during active disease. Both conserved end residues are part of each CDR3. D genes are given only for firm matches. Size is stated for part of the rows, as once, few or many counts, or as a class when the clone is expanded.

V	J	size	D	CDR3	DNA
TRBV5-1	TRBJ1-1	.	TRBD1	CASSLGTSGQGATEAFF	TGCGCCAGCAGCTTGGGGACCTCGGGACAGGGGGCGACTGAAGCTTTCTTT
TRBV27	TRBJ2-5	.	TRBD1	CASRNTGGGETQYF	TGTGCCAGCAGGAACACAGGGGGCGGTGAGACCCAGTACTTC
TRBV28	TRBJ1-5	.	.	CASSFGQNQPQHF	TGTGCCAGCAGTTTTGGGCAGAATCAGCCCCAGCATTTT
TRBV18	TRBJ1-1	.	.	CASTKERETEAFF	TGTGCCAGCACCAAAGAGAGGGAAACTGAAGCTTTCTTT
TRBV21-1	TRBJ1-5	.	.	CARGGQGAQPQHF	TGTGCCAGGGGGGGGCAGGGAGCTCAGCCCCAGCATTTT
TRBV27	TRBJ2-7	.	.	CASSLRGYEQYF	TGTGCCAGCAGTTTAAGGGGTTACGAGCAGTACTTC
TRBV7-8	TRBJ1-2	.	TRBD1	CASSLGTGAYGYTF	TGTGCCAGCAGCTTAGGGACAGGGGCCTATGGCTACACCTTC
TRBV27	TRBJ1-1	once	.	CASSLVQGEAFF	TGTGCCAGCAGTTTAGTACAGGGTGAAGCTTTCTTT
TRBV19	TRBJ1-2	.	.	CASSRTGGYTF	TGTGCCAGTAGTCGCACAGGAGGCTACACCTTC
TRBV27	TRBJ2-1	.	TRBD2	CASSFISTSGSYNEQFF	TGTGCCAGCAGTTTTATATCCACTAGCGGGAGTTACAATGAGCAGTTCTTC
TRBV18	TRBJ1-1	.	.	CASSPQDSPNTEAFF	TGTGCCAGCTCACCGCAAGACTCCCCGAACACTGAAGCTTTCTTT
TRBV29-1	TRBJ2-2	.	.	CSTAVGNTGELFF	TGCAGTACAGCGGTGGGGAACACCGGGGAGCTGTTTTTT
TRBV6-5	TRBJ1-6	.	TRBD1	CASSLTGSGYNSPLHF	TGTGCCAGCAGTTTGACAGGGAGTGGTTATAATTCACCCCTCCACTTT
TRBV5-4	TRBJ1-2	.	TRBD1	CASSLQGARGYTF	TGTGCCAGCAGCTTACAGGGGGCTCGTGGCTACACCTTC
TRBV11-2	TRBJ2-7	.	TRBD2	CASSLVPSGSSYEQYF	TGTGCCAGCAGCTTAGTCCCTAGCGGGAGCTCCTACGAGCAGTACTTC
TRBV10-3	TRBJ2-3	.	TRBD2	CAIGVTSGASTDTQYF	TGTGCCATCGGTGTGACTAGCGGTGCCAGCACAGATACGCAGTATTTT
TRBV11-3	TRBJ2-1	.	TRBD2	CASSWGLAGGEQFF	TGTGCCAGCAGCTGGGGACTAGCGGGAGGTGAGCAGTTCTTC
TRBV19	TRBJ2-1	.	.	CASSTTGGPGGEQFF	TGTGCCAGTAGTACGACGGGGGGCCCGGGCGGTGAGCAGTTCTTC
TRBV9	TRBJ2-3	.	TRBD2	CASSVGAGASTDTQYF	TGTGCCAGCAGCGTAGGGGCGGGAGCTAGCACAGATACGCAGTATTTT
TRBV7-3	TRBJ2-1	.	TRBD1	CASSRQGDRDKEQFF	TGTGCCAGCAGCAGACAGGGGGATCGAGATAAGGAGCAGTTCTTC
TRBV7-8	TRBJ1-5	.	.	CASSPREQQPQHF	TGTGCCAGCAGCCCCCGGGAGCAACAGCCCCAGCATTTT
TRBV6-2/TRBV6-3	TRBJ1-6	once	.	CASSYLTAVNSPLHF	TGTGCCAGCAGTTACTTGACAGCCGTAAATTCACCCCTCCACTTT
TRBV3-1/TRBV3-2	TRBJ1-5	.	.	CASSQGSGPQHF	TGTGCCAGCAGCCAAGGGAGTGGGCCCCAGCATTTT
TRBV5-8	TRBJ1-6	.	.	CASSRYNSPLHF	TGTGCCAGCAGCCGTTATAATTCACCCCTCCACTTT